The clone carrying this T cell receptor beta chain has a count of ten or more. Antigen: not known. This sample stems from a study of T cells in Graves' hyperthyroidism and ophthalmopathy. Study overall: Peripheral blood was collected at initial diagnosis, before any treatment. Whole-study results and caveats: Blood shared most expanded thyroid clonotypes above 0.001.

The CDR3 regions of TCR beta were amplified from RNA transcripts. During a first-round RT-PCR of the TCR CDR3, the HTBI primer set was used. One entry per CDR3 protein results from TCRdb running MiXCR on the multiplex PCR reads. The sample has 640,000 or so distinct CDR3 sequences, 12% to 15% seen once. Trimming pared 3 bases from V and 1 base from J, leaving 6 bases between. Per germline, CDR1 KGHSH and CDR2 LQKENI. The CDR3 loop spans 14 amino acids. Ophthalmopathy in the patients scored at least 3 on Clinical Activity Score and at least 4 on NOSPECS grade, lasting under 3 months. Diagnosis relied on clinical symptoms, serum thyroxine and TRAb, thyroid ultrasound and orbital computed tomography.

Sequencing used blood. The chain is built from TRBV18 and TRBJ2-2; no firm D call. This sequence originates from a young woman with Graves' ophthalmopathy. The CDR3: CASSPLKNTGELFF. In nucleotides, the CDR3 is TGTGCCAGCTCACCTTTAAAGAACACCGGGGAGCTGTTTTTT. The complete variable domain, with remaining parts taken from reference TRBV18 and TRBJ2-2, reads NAGVMQNPRHLVRRRGQEARLRCSPMKGHSHVYWYRQLPEEGLKFMVYLQKENIIDESGMPKERFSAEFPKEGPSILRIQQVVRGDSAAYFCASSPLKNTGELFFGEGSRLTVL.